This TCR beta chain stems from a study of OX40 agonist ivuxolimab in advanced cancers. Study in general: The treatment was a fully human IgG2 OX40 agonist, ivuxolimab. Participants could have had prior anti-PD-1, anti-PD-L1 or anti-CTLA-4 therapy, and 40% had some. Overall study results and limits: Average numbers of expanded clones were greater in CD8+ T cells than in CD4+.

Enrollment shut out patients with autoimmune disease history or systemic immunosuppression. As regards this clone: The antigen remains unidentified.

V was clipped by 2 bases and J by 8 bases; unmatched bases: 5. CDR1 is SQVTM, CDR2 ANQGSEA, per germline. This CDR3 contains 13 residues. Using immunoSEQ multiplex PCR, the repertoire was profiled, and TCRdb retains in-frame clones only, with some absent. The profile shows 95,000 to 110,000 clones, approximately 89% of them singletons. The material sequenced was CD4+ or CD8+ T cells sorted from blood, taken in a trial of the OX40 agonist ivuxolimab. The receptor was derived from an adult with an advanced solid tumor such as melanoma, head and neck, liver or kidney cancer. The chain joins TRBV29-1 to TRBJ1-4; 7 bases match TRBD1. This chain's CDR3 is CSVERWDSEKLFF. The CDR3 region has the DNA TGCAGCGTTGAAAGGTGGGACAGCGAAAAACTGTTTTTT. The full variable domain, with the rest looked up from reference TRBV29-1 and TRBJ1-4, is SAVISQKPSRDICQRGTSLTIQCQVDSQVTMMFWYRQQPGQSLTLIATANQGSEATYESGFVIDKFPISRPNLTFSTLTVSNMSPEDSSIYLCSVERWDSEKLFFGSGTQLSVL.